Presented here are 18 T cell receptor beta chains from one specimen sequenced in a study of blood T cell repertoires in COVID-19. The table came from immunoSEQ multiplex PCR; TCRdb's copy has only in-frame clones and leaves some out. The data contain about 30,000 clones, roughly 88% of them singletons. Specimen: peripheral blood. All receptors derive from a human donor in a cohort sampled during active COVID-19.

V is TRBV6-6 and J is TRBJ2-1, with 8 bases fitting TRBD1. CDR3 length: 16 residues. The V and J ends lost 5 bases and 0 bases, in that order; junction bases with no gene match: 6. Germline CDR1 and CDR2: MNHNY and SVGAGI (reference sequence). Here the CDR3 reads CASSLRQGSSYNEQFF. The CDR3 nucleotides read TGTGCCAGCAGTCTCAGACAGGGGAGCTCCTACAATGAGCAGTTCTTC.

The J gene is TRBJ1-1, the V gene TRBV15, with D perhaps matching TRBD1 (5 bases). Trimming removed 0 bases at V and 6 bases at J, with 20 bases between. The CDR3 consists of 17 residues. CDR1 is LNHNV, CDR2 YYDKDF, per germline (reference sequence). CDR3 sequence: CATSRDPFPGGHPEAFF. CDR3 coding DNA: TGTGCCACCAGCAGAGATCCCTTCCCAGGTGGACACCCTGAAGCTTTCTTT.

This chain links TRBV9 with TRBJ1-3; TRBD1 is a possible D gene (6 bases). Germline CDR1 SGDLS, CDR2 YYNGEE. The CDR3 runs 17 residues. Trimming cost V 0 bases and J 4 bases, with 17 bases left between them. The CDR3 bases are TGTGCCAGCAGCGTAGGACAGGCACGCGCAGTCGGAAACACCATATATTTT. Its translation: CASSVGQARAVGNTIYF.

This clone occurred a few times. This chain joins TRBV19 and TRBJ2-7; 12 positions agree with TRBD1. Germline V gives CDR1 LNHDA, CDR2 SQIVND (reference sequence). The CDR3 is 14 residues long. With 10 bases clipped from V and 6 bases from J, the junction kept 10 bases outside the gene matches. CDR3 protein: CATSGGQGALEQYF. CDR3 nucleotides: TGTGCCACCAGTGGGGGACAGGGGGCCCTCGAGCAGTACTTC.

The chain employs TRBV4-2 and TRBJ1-2; D is uncertain. V was shortened by 5 bases and J by 7 bases, with 23 bases between the two germline ends. The CDR3 sequence is 16 residues long. In germline, CDR1 is LGHNA, CDR2 YNFKEQ. The DNA for the CDR3 is TGTGCCAGCAGCTGGGGAGAAGGTACCGGGGAGGGTGGCTACACCTTC. This encodes CASSWGEGTGEGGYTF.

V usage is TRBV5-1 and J usage is TRBJ1-6; 8 bases line up with TRBD1. The CDR3 is 15 amino acids. CDR1 and CDR2 (germline): SGHRS, YFSETQ. V dropped 0 bases and J dropped 10; count of bases not matched to a gene: 6. The CDR3 region is CASSLAGQGGSPLHF. In nucleotides, the CDR3 is TGCGCCAGCAGCTTGGCTGGACAGGGCGGATCACCCCTCCACTTT.

The chain has TRBV10-2 and TRBJ2-7, with 9 bases lining up with TRBD1. Germline V lookup: CDR1 WSHSY, CDR2 SAAADI. This CDR3 is built from 15 residues. V dropped 5 bases and J dropped 5; count of bases not matched to a gene: 10. The CDR3 sequence is CASSLPGQGSNEQYF. The CDR3 bases are TGCGCCAGCAGTTTACCGGGACAGGGTTCTAACGAGCAGTACTTC.

The rearrangement joins TRBV6-5 to TRBJ2-1; 9 nucleotides align to TRBD2. The CDR3 sequence is 16 residues long. V gave up 0 bases and J gave up 5 bases; unmatched junction bases: 5. From germline, CDR1 is MNHEY and CDR2 SVGAGI. This CDR3 is CASSYSSGGLNNEQFF. The CDR3 DNA is TGTGCCAGCAGTTACTCTAGCGGGGGTCTCAACAATGAGCAGTTCTTC.

The V gene is TRBV12-3 or TRBV12-4, the J gene TRBJ2-1, with D unresolved. The CDR3 contains 11 residues. Deletions cut 5 bases from V and 9 bases from J, with 8 bases between. This CDR3 is CASSPPGEQFF. CDR3 bases: TGTGCCAGCAGTCCGCCGGGTGAGCAGTTCTTC.

V and J are TRBV11-3 and TRBJ2-1; 9 bases are shared with TRBD1. The CDR3 extends over 15 amino acids. V shed 4 bases and J 9 bases; nucleotides not matched to a gene: 10. CDR1 and CDR2 from the germline V gene are SGHNT and YENEEA. The CDR3 coding sequence is TGTGCCAGCAGCTCGAACACCGGGACAGGGACTGAGCAGTTCTTC. This encodes CASSSNTGTGTEQFF.

This chain links TRBV7-2 with TRBJ2-4; D may be TRBD1 (6 bases). Deletions cut 3 bases from V and 8 bases from J, with 17 bases between. Looked up from germline, CDR1 is SGHTA and CDR2 is FQGNSA. This CDR3 is built from 15 residues. The DNA of the CDR3 is TGTGCCAGCAGCTTGGGGCAGGGGCTTCAGGACATTCAGTACTTC. It is translated as CASSLGQGLQDIQYF.

This clone was recorded a few times. The rearrangement uses TRBV6-5 and TRBJ1-2; 8 nucleotides line up with TRBD1. CDR3 length: 14 residues. The V gene end was trimmed by 5 bases and the J gene end by 3 bases; junction bases not matched to a gene: 5. Germline V CDR1 and CDR2: MNHEY, SVGAGI. Here the CDR3 reads CASSRDRWDYGYTF. CDR3 coding DNA: TGTGCCAGCAGTCGGGACAGGTGGGACTATGGCTACACCTTC.

V and J are TRBV5-1 and TRBJ1-4, with D unresolved. CDR1 is SGHRS, CDR2 YFSETQ, per germline. The CDR3 sequence is 16 residues long. V lost 5 bases and J 0 bases, leaving 14 bases between the germline ends. CDR3 protein: CASRAGSGSTNEKLFF. The CDR3 DNA sequence: TGCGCCAGCAGGGCGGGGTCAGGTTCAACTAATGAAAAACTGTTTTTT.

The V gene is TRBV2, the J gene TRBJ1-1, with TRBD1 as a possible D gene (5 bases). With 8 bases removed from V and 0 bases from J, the gap between germline ends came to 10 bases. The CDR3 totals 13 residues. The germline CDR1 and CDR2 sequences are SNHLY and FYNNEI. The CDR3 region is CASLTDLNTEAFF. CDR3 nucleotides: TGTGCCAGCTTGACAGATTTGAACACTGAAGCTTTCTTT.

The chain couples TRBV6-5 to TRBJ2-1; TRBD2 might be the D (6 bases). Trimming pared 7 bases from V and 7 bases from J, leaving 14 bases between. This CDR3 spans 13 amino acids. CDR1 and CDR2 (germline): MNHEY, SVGAGI. The CDR3 spells CASTGGVWNEQFF. The CDR3 nucleotides read TGTGCCAGCACCGGAGGGGTATGGAATGAGCAGTTCTTC.

The chain recombines TRBV5-1 with TRBJ2-5; D ambiguous. CDR1 SGHRS and CDR2 YFSETQ come from the germline V gene. The CDR3 is 14 amino acids. V lost 0 bases and J 5 bases, leaving 11 bases between the germline ends. The CDR3 protein is CASSLDGILETQYF. For the CDR3, the DNA is TGCGCCAGCAGCTTGGACGGTATTTTGGAGACCCAGTACTTC.

This clone was detected a few times. V usage is TRBV28 and J usage is TRBJ2-5; 8 bases agree with TRBD2. The CDR3 is 15 amino acids. Germline V lookup: CDR1 MDHEN, CDR2 SYDVKM. The V and J ends lost 7 bases and 2 bases, in that order; junction bases with no gene match: 9. The CDR3 is CASTRRGVGQETQYF. In nucleotides, the CDR3 is TGTGCCAGCACCCGGCGGGGGGTAGGACAAGAGACCCAGTACTTC.

The V gene is TRBV7-9, the J gene TRBJ2-3, with D possibly TRBD1 on 5 matching bases. The CDR3 totals 16 residues. Between the trimmed V and J ends, which lost 5 bases and 6 bases, there was a span of 21 bases. The germline CDR1 and CDR2 sequences are SEHNR and FQNEAQ (reference sequence). The CDR3: CASSHPRTGATDTQYF. The CDR3 DNA reads TGTGCCAGCAGCCACCCCCGAACAGGCGCTACGGATACGCAGTATTTT.